This TCR beta chain originates from a study of shared clonotypes between healthy human individuals. Repertoires were generated with immunoSEQ multiplex PCR, while TCRdb's copy carries only in-frame clones and drops some. The table records about 1,900,000 clones, approximately 94% of them present only once. Naive CD8 isolation took CD45RO-negative cells positively selected for CCR7 and excluded terminally differentiated effector memory CD45RA+ cells. This TCR was recovered from a man younger than 35 in good health. Sequencing was performed on naive CD8+ T cells sorted from blood.

The DNA of the CDR3 is TGTGCCAGCAGCCGGACTAGCGGGGGCAGGTCGTTAGAGACCCAGTACTTC. This sequence encodes CASSRTSGGRSLETQYF. The chain uses TRBV11-2 and TRBJ2-5, with TRBD2 matching 13 bases. The CDR3 runs to 17 residues. Looked up from germline, CDR1 is SGHAT and CDR2 is FQNNGV. Trimming removed 5 bases from V and 4 bases from J; junction bases left unmatched: 10.